This T cell receptor (beta chain) is from a study of blood T cell repertoires in COVID-19. For the study at large: The United States, Italy and Spain supplied acute and convalescent COVID-19 samples.

The protocol was immunoSEQ multiplex PCR, while the TCRdb copy is restricted to in-frame clones and leaves out a portion. The repertoire has around 120,000 clones, 70% to 90% of them found once; the top ten carry approximately 2.3%. Per germline, CDR1 SEHNR and CDR2 FQNEAQ (reference sequence). Trimming took off 10 bases at V and 4 bases at J, with 16 bases between the two ends. The length of the CDR3 is 13 residues. The chain uses TRBV7-9 and TRBJ1-2, with D possibly matching TRBD1 (5 bases). Source material: peripheral blood. The sequence came from a young man with acute or convalescent COVID-19. CDR3: CATESMGGYGYTF. CDR3 coding DNA: TGTGCCACCGAATCCATGGGGGGCTATGGCTACACCTTC. Variable domain in full (rest from reference TRBV7-9 and TRBJ1-2): DTGVSQNPRHKITKRGQNVTFRCDPISEHNRLYWYRQTLGQGPEFLTYFQNEAQLEKSRLLSDRFSAERPKGSFSTLEIQRTEQGDSAMYLCATESMGGYGYTFGSGTRLTVV.